This T cell receptor (beta chain) was identified in a study of control samples from healthy donors and cancer patients. V lost 5 bases to trimming and J lost 2 bases; unmatched junction nucleotides: 8. The CDR3 is 16 residues long. Germline V gives CDR1 SEHNR, CDR2 FQNEAQ (reference sequence). Some clones are missing from TCRdb's copy, which holds only in-frame ones; the method was immunoSEQ multiplex PCR. The sample lists about 140,000 clones, roughly 92% occurring once. This sequence originates from a man aged 40-49 years in good health. This chain links TRBV7-9 with TRBJ2-3; 9 nucleotides agree with TRBD2. Source material: blood. The CDR3: CASSPRIAGDTDTQYF. The CDR3 nucleotides are TGTGCCAGCAGCCCGAGGATAGCGGGGGACACAGATACGCAGTATTTT. Variable domain in full (rest from reference TRBV7-9 and TRBJ2-3): DTGVSQNPRHKITKRGQNVTFRCDPISEHNRLYWYRQTLGQGPEFLTYFQNEAQLEKSRLLSDRFSAERPKGSFSTLEIQRTEQGDSAMYLCASSPRIAGDTDTQYFGPGTRLTVL.